The 22 T cell receptor beta chains in this list originate from one sample, sequenced in a study of cytomegalovirus exposure and HLA in healthy donors. Produced via immunoSEQ multiplex PCR; TCRdb's table is partial and in-frame only. The data contain 250,000 or so clones, 90% of them singletons. Sequences were obtained from PBMCs. The receptor set was obtained from a woman aged 18-30 years in good health and CMV-seronegative.

This chain connects TRBV29-1 to TRBJ2-7; 7 bases align to TRBD2. V was clipped by 1 base and J by 4 bases; unmatched bases: 1. Germline CDR1 is SQVTM and CDR2 is ANQGSEA. The CDR3 has 12 amino acids. CDR3 DNA: TGCAGCGTTGAAGGGGGGGGATACGAGCAGTACTTC. This gives the protein CSVEGGGYEQYF.

Written as DNA, the CDR3 is TGTGCCAGCAGTTTATCGAATTCCCGGTTCTCCCCTTATGGCTACACCTTC. Amino acids: CASSLSNSRFSPYGYTF. This rearrangement joins TRBV27 to TRBJ1-2; D ambiguous. V lost 0 bases to trimming and J lost 5 bases, with 19 bases between them. The CDR3 totals 17 residues. CDR1 MNHEY and CDR2 SMNVEV come from the germline V gene (reference sequence).

The gene calls are TRBV10-1 and TRBJ1-1; 8 nucleotides line up with TRBD1. Trimming took 1 base from V and 4 from J; bases not matched to a gene: 2. The CDR3 totals 14 residues. Germline V gene sequence: CDR1 WNHNN, CDR2 SYGVQD (reference sequence). The CDR3 coding sequence is TGCGCCAGCAGTGAGTACAGGGGGGCCACTGAAGCTTTCTTT. Its translation: CASSEYRGATEAFF.

The rearrangement uses TRBV6-6 and TRBJ2-7; D possibly corresponds to TRBD2 (6 bases). CDR1 is MNHNY and CDR2 is SVGAGI in the germline V gene (reference sequence). This CDR3 has 15 residues. The V and J ends lost 0 bases and 3 bases respectively, with 12 bases between them. Here the CDR3 reads CASSYSGSRGYEQYF. CDR3 in DNA: TGTGCCAGCAGTTACTCAGGGTCGCGGGGCTACGAGCAGTACTTC.

V and J are TRBV5-1 and TRBJ2-7; TRBD1 matches at 7 bases. V lost 2 bases, J lost 2 bases, and 4 bases stayed unmatched. CDR1 and CDR2 (germline): SGHRS, YFSETQ. The CDR3 spans 14 residues. Here the CDR3 reads CASSLQQGPYEQYF. The CDR3 region has the DNA TGCGCCAGCAGCTTACAACAGGGGCCCTACGAGCAGTACTTC.

The rearrangement uses TRBV5-8 and TRBJ2-1; 10 nucleotides match TRBD1. CDR3 length: 14 residues. After removal of 3 bases from V and 9 bases from J, the junction contained 6 bases not matched to a gene. Germline V gene data show CDR1 as SGHTS and CDR2 as YDEGEE. CDR3 sequence: CASSWATGGGEQFF. CDR3 coding DNA: TGTGCCAGCAGCTGGGCGACAGGGGGCGGTGAGCAGTTCTTC. Supplemented by reference TRBV5-8 and TRBJ2-1, the full variable domain reads EAGVTQSPTHLIKTRGQQATLRCSPISGHTSVYWYQQALGLGLQFLLWYDEGEERNRGNFPPRFSGRQFPNYSSELNVNALELEDSALYLCASSWATGGGEQFFGPGTRLTVL.

The gene calls are TRBV6-6 and TRBJ2-2, with D hard to call. The CDR3 runs 11 residues. Germline loops: CDR1 MNHNY, CDR2 SVGAGI (reference sequence). V lost 5 bases and J lost 5, with 3 bases in between. CDR3 nucleotides: TGTGCCAGCAGTCAGACCGGGGAGCTGTTTTTT. It specifies CASSQTGELFF.

The chain has TRBV30 and TRBJ2-7; the match to TRBD1 covers 8 bases. The junction had 9 bases not matched to a gene; V was cut back by 3 bases and J by 2 bases. The germline CDR1 and CDR2 sequences are GTSNPN and SVGIG (reference sequence). The CDR3 is made up of 15 amino acids. Here the CDR3 reads CAWRMGKGQAYEQYF. In DNA form, the CDR3 reads TGTGCCTGGAGAATGGGAAAGGGACAGGCCTACGAGCAGTACTTC.

This clone was recorded once. The chain uses TRBV11-2 and TRBJ1-2; D is unclear. The CDR3 contains 14 residues. V was trimmed by 0 bases and J by 0 bases, leaving 5 bases between them. CDR1 is SGHAT, CDR2 FQNNGV, per germline. The DNA of the CDR3 is TGTGCCAGCAGCTTAGATCCGGCTAACTATGGCTACACCTTC. Its protein is CASSLDPANYGYTF.

This clone came up once. The chain is built from TRBV7-9 and TRBJ2-7; unclear D gene. The CDR3 runs to 14 residues. The V gene's germline CDR1 is SEHNR and CDR2 FQNEAQ (reference sequence). The V end was cut by 3 bases, the J end by 4 bases, with 13 bases between. CDR3 bases: TGTGCCAGCAGCTTGACGACTCGGATTTACGAGCAGTACGTC. Translating it yields CASSLTTRIYEQYV.

The chain uses TRBV7-2 and TRBJ2-3; 11 nucleotides agree with TRBD2. The trim removed 4 bases at V and 4 bases at J, leaving 13 bases unmatched. CDR3 length: 18 amino acids. The germline V gene encodes CDR1 SGHTA and CDR2 FQGNSA. The CDR3 region is CASSSPGIAGGLADTQYF. CDR3 nucleotide sequence: TGTGCCAGCAGCTCCCCCGGGATAGCGGGGGGGCTTGCAGATACGCAGTATTTT.

The DNA for the CDR3 is TGTGCCAGCAGTTACGACAGGCAAGGGACCTACGAGCAGTACTTC. It is translated as CASSYDRQGTYEQYF. J is TRBJ2-7 and V is TRBV6-5; perhaps TRBD1 as D (6 bases). Trimming cost V 2 bases and J 2 bases, with 13 bases left between them. This CDR3 has 15 residues. Germline V gene data show CDR1 as MNHEY and CDR2 as SVGAGI.

This sequence joins TRBV27 and TRBJ2-1; perhaps TRBD1 as D (5 bases). Looked up from germline, CDR1 is MNHEY and CDR2 is SMNVEV (reference sequence). V shed 6 bases and J shed 8 bases, with 14 bases lying between them. The CDR3 is made up of 13 amino acids. In DNA, the CDR3 is TGTGCCAGCAGCCGTAGGGGCGGCGATGAGCAGTTCTTC. Translated: CASSRRGGDEQFF.

The CDR3 DNA reads as TGTGCCAGCTCATTTTGGGCAGGCGGGGAGACCCAGTACTTC. Its protein is CASSFWAGGETQYF. The chain is built from TRBV6-5 and TRBJ2-5, with a possible D match to TRBD2 (5 bases). Trimming shortened V by 8 bases and J by 5 bases, and 18 bases separated the two germline ends. This CDR3 contains 14 residues. Germline CDR1 reads MNHEY; CDR2 reads SVGAGI.

This clone was seen a single time. The chain combines TRBV28 with TRBJ1-4; 12 bases are a match to TRBD1. Germline V CDR1 and CDR2: MDHEN, SYDVKM. Trimming took 2 bases from V and 7 from J; bases not matched to a gene: 8. This CDR3 contains 17 residues. This CDR3 reads CASSLGGQGAGGEKLFF. The CDR3 region has the DNA TGTGCCAGCAGTTTAGGGGGACAGGGGGCGGGCGGTGAAAAACTGTTTTTT.

CDR3 residues: CASSFNSGANVLTF. The CDR3 DNA is TGCGCCAGCAGCTTTAACTCTGGGGCCAACGTCCTGACTTTC. The chain is built from TRBV5-1 and TRBJ2-6; D unresolved. The CDR3 covers 14 residues. Germline values: CDR1 SGHRS, CDR2 YFSETQ. V lost 2 bases, J lost 0 bases, and 3 bases lay in between.

The chain couples TRBV7-6 to TRBJ2-2, with D hard to call. CDR1 and CDR2 (germline): SGHVS, FNYEAQ. The CDR3 contains 15 residues. V was pared by 0 bases and J by 6 bases, with 11 bases between. This chain's CDR3 is CASSLAVVMSGELFF. The DNA for the CDR3 is TGTGCCAGCAGCTTAGCGGTAGTTATGTCCGGGGAGCTGTTTTTT. Full variable domain (missing parts from reference TRBV7-6 and TRBJ2-2): GAGVSQSPRYKVTKRGQDVALRCDPISGHVSLYWYRQALGQGPEFLTYFNYEAQQDKSGLPNDRFSAERPEGSISTLTIQRTEQRDSAMYRCASSLAVVMSGELFFGEGSRLTVL.

The rearrangement joins TRBV18 to TRBJ1-6, with D perhaps matching TRBD1 (6 bases). The CDR3 is 15 residues long. The germline CDR1 and CDR2 sequences are KGHSH and LQKENI. The V gene lost 0 bases and the J gene lost 9 bases, with 12 bases spanning the gap. CDR3 residues: CASSPPGGFGSPLHF. The CDR3 region has the DNA TGTGCCAGCTCACCACCAGGGGGTTTTGGTTCACCCCTCCACTTT.

The chain uses TRBV7-2 and TRBJ2-7; 7 bases map to TRBD1. V was clipped by 7 bases and J by 2 bases; unmatched bases: 5. Germline loops: CDR1 SGHTA, CDR2 FQGNSA. This CDR3 has 13 amino acids. The CDR3 is CASTYRGPYEQYF. The CDR3 DNA is TGTGCCAGCACCTACAGGGGTCCCTACGAGCAGTACTTC.

The genes are TRBV6-4 and TRBJ1-1; 8 bases match TRBD1. V trimming: 6 bases; J trimming: 4 bases; junction bases outside the gene matches: 7. This CDR3 has 14 residues. Germline loops: CDR1 MRHNA, CDR2 SNTAGT. CDR3 sequence (DNA): TGTGCCAGCAGCCCGAGGACAGGGTTCACTGAAGCTTTCTTT. As protein: CASSPRTGFTEAFF.

This clone was observed a single time. CDR3 sequence reads: CASSSGLAGGADTQYF. In DNA, the CDR3 is TGCGCCAGCAGCTCCGGACTAGCGGGGGGAGCAGATACGCAGTATTTT. The chain recombines TRBV5-1 with TRBJ2-3; TRBD2 agrees at 14 bases. The junction had 4 bases not matched to a gene; V was cut back by 3 bases and J by 4 bases. This CDR3 is 16 amino acids long. From germline, CDR1 is SGHRS and CDR2 YFSETQ.

The chain carries TRBV7-6 and TRBJ2-7; D unresolved. Germline V gene sequence: CDR1 SGHVS, CDR2 FNYEAQ. The CDR3 has 16 amino acids. V was shortened by 0 bases and J by 0 bases, with 12 bases between the two germline ends. This CDR3 is CASSLASQAPSYEQYF. CDR3 DNA sequence: TGTGCCAGCAGCTTAGCGTCGCAGGCTCCCTCCTACGAGCAGTACTTC.